These T cell receptor beta chains were read from a single sample in a study of T-cell memory formation after mild COVID-19. MiXCR, run by TCRdb on the 5' RACE reads, gives a single entry per CDR3 protein. The data hold tens of thousands of distinct CDR3 sequences, with about 30% observed a single time. Sequencing was done on a sample of PBMCs or a T cell subset sorted from them (not recorded which). These receptors all come from a young man who had mild COVID-19 (a few samples of this study predate the infection). Cell type and time point are not known. The CDR3 runs from the conserved cysteine through the conserved F or W. The listing skips clone size in some rows; elsewhere it reads once, few, many or a size class.

TRBV29-1	-	TRBJ2-1	CSGRLARYNEQFF
TRBV5-6	-	TRBJ1-1	CASSLAVNTEAFF
TRBV6-2/TRBV6-3	-	TRBJ2-1	CASSYSWGRYEQFF
TRBV7-2	-	TRBJ2-3	CASSSPRDRGDTDTQYF
TRBV5-1	few	TRBJ2-3	CATHPGGLVSTDTQYF
TRBV12-3/TRBV12-4	few	TRBJ2-1	CASSVLGGAYEQFF
TRBV5-1	-	TRBJ2-2	CASSLDWNTGELFF
TRBV5-1	few	TRBJ2-1	CASSPTAGFYNEQFF
TRBV6-2/TRBV6-3	-	TRBJ2-7	CASTLLGGSSYEQYF
TRBV6-5	-	TRBJ2-7	CASSNRGAGYEQYF
TRBV15	many	TRBJ2-2	CATSSPYEGNTGELFF
TRBV7-9	few	TRBJ2-1	CASSPELYNEQFF
TRBV9	few	TRBJ2-2	CASRDPATNGELFF
TRBV12-3/TRBV12-4	-	TRBJ2-1	CASSFATGDDNEQFF
TRBV7-2	-	TRBJ2-2	CASSSDRAGNTGELFF
TRBV7-9	-	TRBJ2-2	CASSLTRTGRELFF
TRBV7-9	-	TRBJ2-3	CASSLRDQETDTQYF
TRBV4-2	few	TRBJ1-2	CACGAAGRDRSDGYTF
TRBV7-2	few	TRBJ2-4	CASSERIWAKNIQYF
TRBV12-3/TRBV12-4	few	TRBJ1-1	CASSFFIGREAFF
TRBV7-6	few	TRBJ2-7	CASSLATSYEQYF
TRBV7-9	few	TRBJ2-3	CASWPLGGGPDTQYF
TRBV7-6	-	TRBJ2-7	CASSKRRGAYEQYF
TRBV6-2/TRBV6-3	few	TRBJ2-1	CASSYAHEQFF
TRBV12-5	-	TRBJ2-7	CASGLGTGSYEQYF
TRBV11-2	-	TRBJ2-5	CASSLTGAGETQYF
TRBV7-9	-	TRBJ1-2	CASSLEWDRETF
TRBV7-9	once	TRBJ1-5	CASGPRALDQPQHF
TRBV18	-	TRBJ1-1	CASSPEGTPEAFF
TRBV7-6	-	TRBJ2-5	CASSLVAGGRETQYF
TRBV12-3/TRBV12-4	few	TRBJ2-7	CASSGLSSSYEQYF
TRBV7-9	-	TRBJ2-1	CASSSGGAPISSSYNEQFF
TRBV7-9	few	TRBJ2-2	CASSLVRLASGELFF
TRBV10-1	few	TRBJ2-1	CASSEKTGGYNEQFF
TRBV7-8	-	TRBJ1-1	CASRSGNGIDEAFF
TRBV4-2	few	TRBJ2-1	CASSPEAGPGVYNEQFF
TRBV5-1	-	TRBJ2-2	CASSLGTPGELFF
TRBV7-9	-	TRBJ1-2	CASSYRARYGYTF
TRBV4-3	few	TRBJ2-3	CASSQYAGRGSPTNTQYF
TRBV14	-	TRBJ2-7	CASSLIAGTGYTYEQYF
TRBV5-5	-	TRBJ1-2	CASSPTGGNYGYTF
TRBV6-6	few	TRBJ2-5	CAIRTPQETQYF
TRBV7-8	few	TRBJ2-2	CASRALAGALPYALNTGELFF
TRBV7-6	few	TRBJ1-5	CASSLVQGGQPQHF
TRBV27	-	TRBJ2-3	CASSHTGLVESTDTQYF
TRBV6-2/TRBV6-3	few	TRBJ1-5	CASSWDDGGNQPQHF
TRBV5-4	-	TRBJ2-1	CASSWGHEQFF
TRBV6-6	-	TRBJ2-1	CASTPEGARGAYNEQFF
TRBV7-2	-	TRBJ2-7	CASSLGFGGSAYEQYF
TRBV2	few	TRBJ2-3	CASSPFPDTQYF